This TCR beta chain derives from a study of T cells in Graves' hyperthyroidism and ophthalmopathy. RNA transcripts provided the source from which TCR beta CDR3 regions were amplified. Carried out on the TCR CDR3, a first-round RT-PCR used the HTBI primer set. TCRdb itself ran the multiplex PCR reads through MiXCR, one entry per CDR3 protein. The table records approximately 400,000 distinct CDR3 sequences, about 19% of them present only once. Absent ophthalmopathy progression within 18 months defined stable Graves' hyperthyroidism. Patients showing uncontrolled infection, other autoimmune disease, pregnancy or lactation were ineligible. Notes on the study in general: Ophthalmopathy could be told apart from stable hyperthyroidism with a 13 V-J model.

Of note for this clonotype: Its antigen is not known.

V lost 3 bases and J lost 3, with 8 bases in between. CDR1 is MNHNS and CDR2 is SASEGT in the germline V gene. The CDR3 contains 13 residues. This receptor was obtained from a woman in her late teens or twenties with Graves' hyperthyroidism. V is TRBV6-1 and J is TRBJ1-2; D perhaps matches TRBD1 (5 bases). The sequencing sample was made of blood. The CDR3 bases are TGTGCCAGCAGTGAGCCGGGACACTATGGCTACACCTTC. Its translation: CASSEPGHYGYTF.